This TCR beta chain was retrieved from a study of T-cell memory formation after mild COVID-19. Study details: The TCR clusters were mostly specific to one donor. Study-wide findings and caveats: Proof of SARS-CoV-2 specificity was absent for the second-wave clones that crested on day 37. CD4/CD8 balance characterized clones contracting day 15 to 85, and CD4+ skew characterized later expanders. Clones that contracted clustered mainly in CM and EM if CD4+ and in EMRA if CD8+.

TCRdb reanalysed the 5' RACE reads using MiXCR and keeps one entry per CDR3 protein. The sample includes more than 350,000 distinct CDR3 sequences, approximately 21% of them seen just once. The CDR3 runs 16 residues. Trimming removed 0 bases from V and 5 bases from J, with 19 bases in between. The germline gives CDR1 DFQATT, CDR2 SNEGSKA (reference sequence). This clonotype appeared a few times. Its antigen remains unknown. This TCR was sampled from an adult woman who had mild COVID-19 (a few samples of this study predate the infection). Cell type and time point are not known. The V call is TRBV20-1, the J call TRBJ2-5, with D possibly TRBD1 on 5 matching bases. Sequencing was carried out using PBMCs or a T cell subset sorted from them (not recorded which). CDR3 nucleotide sequence: TGCAGTGCTAGAGAATGGCCGACAGAACCCCAGGAGACCCAGTACTTC. Translated: CSAREWPTEPQETQYF.